The 26 T cell receptor beta chains below all came from one sample that was sequenced in a study of response to subunit inactivated influenza vaccine. One entry per CDR3 protein, called by TCRdb with MiXCR from the RT-PCR reads. The sample comprises hundreds of thousands of distinct CDR3 sequences, about 25% of which are singletons, and around 1.8% rests with the top ten. The material sequenced was CD4+ T cells sorted from PBMCs, taken about 5 days after vaccination. Source of these receptors: a man aged 45-65 years who received an inactivated influenza vaccine.

This clonotype turned up a few times. The chain combines TRBV20-1 with TRBJ2-3; no definite D call. V was clipped by 6 bases and J by 2 bases, with 9 bases between them. Germline CDR1 is DFQATT and CDR2 is SNEGSKA (reference sequence). The CDR3 is 12 amino acids. The CDR3 nucleotides read TGCAGTGCCTCCACTCACACAGATACGCAGTATTTT. Its translation is CSASTHTDTQYF.

This clonotype was counted between two and nine times. The V and J genes are TRBV5-5 and TRBJ2-3; 9 bases line up with TRBD2. J was trimmed by 4 bases and V by 4 bases; bases with no gene match: 10. CDR3 length: 16 residues. Germline values: CDR1 SGHKS, CDR2 YYEKEE (reference sequence). The CDR3 sequence: CASSPRGGGAADTQYF. The CDR3 DNA reads as TGTGCCAGCAGCCCCCGCGGCGGGGGGGCAGCAGATACGCAGTATTTT.

Only a few counts were recorded for this clonotype. The J gene is TRBJ2-4, the V gene TRBV4-1; 7 nucleotides match TRBD1. The CDR3 sequence is 17 residues long. The V and J ends lost 5 bases and 2 bases, in that order; junction bases with no gene match: 12. Germline V gives CDR1 MGHRA, CDR2 YSYEKL. CDR3 in DNA: TGCGCCAGCAGCTCTGAAGCCTGGACAGGCCCCAAAAACATTCAGTACTTC. Its protein is CASSSEAWTGPKNIQYF.

The chain carries TRBV6-2 or TRBV6-3 and TRBJ2-1; D is tentatively TRBD1 or TRBD2 (5 bases each). The V gene lost 1 base and the J gene lost 1 base, with 8 bases spanning the gap. Germline lookup yields CDR1 MNHEY and CDR2 SVGEGT. The CDR3 totals 15 residues. CDR3 sequence reads: CASSYWGGSYNEQFF. The CDR3 nucleotides read TGTGCCAGCAGTTACTGGGGCGGGTCCTACAATGAGCAGTTCTTC.

CDR3 in DNA: TGTGCCAGCAGCTTAGCACTAGGATTTGGGGTCACAGATACGCAGTATTTT. Amino acid sequence: CASSLALGFGVTDTQYF. The chain recombines TRBV7-2 with TRBJ2-3; the D gene is possibly TRBD2 (5 bases). The CDR3 is 17 amino acids. CDR1 is SGHTA and CDR2 is FQGNSA in the germline V gene. Deletions cut 0 bases from V and 2 bases from J, with 15 bases between.

This clonotype has just a few counts. The V and J genes are TRBV6-1 and TRBJ1-5; perhaps TRBD1 as D (6 bases). Trimming removed 6 bases from V and 0 bases from J, with 12 bases in between. Germline V gene data show CDR1 as MNHNS and CDR2 as SASEGT. This CDR3 is built from 15 residues. The CDR3 sequence is CASSHGQSSNQPQHF. CDR3 nucleotide sequence: TGTGCCAGCAGCCACGGACAGAGTAGCAATCAGCCCCAGCATTTT.

This clonotype has just a few counts. V usage is TRBV27 and J usage is TRBJ2-5, with D perhaps matching TRBD1 (6 bases). This CDR3 spans 14 amino acids. Trimming left V 9 bases short and J 5 bases short, with 19 bases between. The germline V gene encodes CDR1 MNHEY and CDR2 SMNVEV (reference sequence). The CDR3 DNA follows: TGTGCCAGAAAAAAGGGGGAGACGGAGGAGACCCAGTACTTC. Its protein product is CARKKGETEETQYF.

The chain joins TRBV6-2 or TRBV6-3 to TRBJ2-7, with 9 nucleotides matching TRBD1. CDR3 size: 14 residues. From germline, CDR1 is MNHEY and CDR2 SVGEGT. Trimming removed 4 bases from V and 6 bases from J; junction bases left unmatched: 7. CDR3 sequence (DNA): TGTGCCAGCAGTTGGCGGGGACAGGGTGTCGAGCAGTACTTC. Amino acid sequence: CASSWRGQGVEQYF.

The V gene is TRBV7-6, the J gene TRBJ2-2, with 7 bases matching TRBD2. The length of the CDR3 is 15 residues. Germline CDR1 SGHVS, CDR2 FNYEAQ. With 2 bases clipped from V and 5 bases from J, the junction kept 5 bases outside the gene matches. CDR3 nucleotides: TGTGCCAGCAGCTTAATGGGAGGGAATACCGGGGAGCTGTTTTTT. Amino acids: CASSLMGGNTGELFF.

This chain connects TRBV7-2 to TRBJ2-1; D not resolved. Between the trimmed V and J ends, which lost 7 bases and 10 bases, there was a span of 17 bases. CDR1 and CDR2 (germline): SGHTA, FQGNSA. CDR3 size: 13 residues. CDR3 amino acids: CASTSYNRAEQFF. DNA of the CDR3: TGTGCCAGCACCTCTTATAACCGGGCCGAGCAGTTCTTC.

This CDR3 reads CASSLVSSGRMNYEQYF. The CDR3 DNA is TGTGCCAGCAGCTTAGTCTCTAGCGGGAGGATGAACTACGAGCAGTACTTC. The V gene is TRBV7-2, the J gene TRBJ2-7, with 11 bases aligning to TRBD2. Unmatched junction bases numbered 8, after V lost 1 base and J lost 3 bases. CDR1 and CDR2 from the germline V gene are SGHTA and FQGNSA. The CDR3 has 17 amino acids.

This chain uses TRBV7-2 with TRBJ2-7; D is unresolved. V was cut by 7 bases and J by 7 bases, with 20 bases left in between. The CDR3 has 14 residues. Germline CDR1 reads SGHTA; CDR2 reads FQGNSA. The CDR3 bases are TGTGCCAGCACCATATCGGACGGCAACGAGGAGCAGTACTTC. Its translation is CASTISDGNEEQYF.

This clonotype was observed a handful of times. The chain uses TRBV28 and TRBJ2-7; tentatively, D is TRBD1 (5 bases). The CDR3 runs to 14 residues. V shed 3 bases and J shed 5 bases, with 14 bases lying between them. CDR1 and CDR2 (germline): MDHEN, SYDVKM. CDR3 loop: CASSLPSQGDEQYF. DNA for the CDR3: TGTGCCAGCAGTTTGCCTTCACAAGGGGACGAGCAGTACTTC.

The V and J genes are TRBV27 and TRBJ2-7; TRBD1 aligns across 8 bases. V shed 5 bases, J shed 3 bases, and the junction held 6 bases outside the gene matches. This CDR3 has 14 amino acids. Germline values: CDR1 MNHEY, CDR2 SMNVEV (reference sequence). The CDR3 DNA reads TGTGCCAGCAGTACTCGGACAGGGTACTACGAGCAGTACTTC. The encoded protein is CASSTRTGYYEQYF.

The V gene is TRBV25-1, the J gene TRBJ2-3; 8 nucleotides line up with TRBD2. CDR3 length equals 16 residues. Trimming at V came to 1 base and at J to 5 bases, leaving 8 bases not matched to a gene. Germline V gene lookup returns CDR1 MGHDK and CDR2 SYGVNS. CDR3 protein: CASSEFGGGRVDTQYF. The CDR3 DNA reads TGTGCCAGCAGTGAATTCGGCGGGGGGCGGGTAGATACGCAGTATTTT.

The genes are TRBV2 and TRBJ2-7, with D unresolved. The V gene's germline CDR1 is SNHLY and CDR2 FYNNEI. The ends were cut back, 2 bases at V and 2 bases at J, with 13 bases in the middle. The CDR3 sequence is 15 residues long. The CDR3 coding sequence is TGTGCCAGCAGTGAACAAACTCATCGGGCCTACGAGCAGTACTTC. Translated, it gives CASSEQTHRAYEQYF. The full variable domain, completed using reference TRBV2 and TRBJ2-7, is EPEVTQTPSHQVTQMGQEVILRCVPISNHLYFYWYRQILGQKVEFLVSFYNNEISEKSEIFDDQFSVERPDGSNFTLKIRSTKLEDSAMYFCASSEQTHRAYEQYFGPGTRLTVT.

The chain employs TRBV13 and TRBJ2-7; TRBD2 is a possible D gene (6 bases). The CDR3 runs 16 residues. CDR1 and CDR2 (germline): PRHDT, FYEKMQ (reference sequence). Trimming removed 6 bases at V and 2 bases at J, with 20 bases between. The CDR3 region is CASRPGGRQLTYEQYF. The CDR3 DNA follows: TGTGCCAGCAGACCTGGAGGGCGGCAGTTGACCTACGAGCAGTACTTC.

The sample holds a few counts of this clonotype. CDR3 in amino acids: CASSEGQHTGELFF. Written as DNA, the CDR3 is TGTGCCAGCAGCGAAGGACAGCACACCGGGGAGCTGTTTTTT. The rearrangement joins TRBV7-8 to TRBJ2-2; D is possibly TRBD1 (6 bases). Germline CDR1 SGHVS, CDR2 FQNEAQ. Trimming took 5 bases from V and 3 from J, leaving 10 bases between them. CDR3 size: 14 residues.

The chain is built from TRBV7-2 and TRBJ2-7; 12 bases agree with TRBD1. The CDR3 runs 16 residues. Trimming at V came to 6 bases and at J to 3 bases, leaving 9 bases not matched to a gene. Germline V lookup: CDR1 SGHTA, CDR2 FQGNSA. The CDR3 region has the DNA TGTGCCAGCAGTAGAACCGGGACAGGGGGCTACTACGAGCAGTACTTC. Translated: CASSRTGTGGYYEQYF.

This clonotype was seen more than once but under ten times. V and J are TRBV9 and TRBJ2-1; D is unclear. Germline V gene lookup returns CDR1 SGDLS and CDR2 YYNGEE. This CDR3 has 13 amino acids. V shed 1 base and J shed 9 bases, with 11 bases lying between them. CDR3 region: CASSVLSSSEQFF. The CDR3 DNA is TGTGCCAGCAGCGTACTGTCCTCTTCTGAGCAGTTCTTC.

This clonotype has a handful of counts. This chain connects TRBV7-9 to TRBJ2-3; possibly TRBD1 or TRBD2 for D (5 bases each). CDR3 size: 16 residues. CDR1 is SEHNR and CDR2 is FQNEAQ in the germline V gene (reference sequence). Trimming removed 4 bases from V and 7 bases from J, with 21 bases in between. The CDR3 loop reads CASSSSRDALPHTQYF. The CDR3 region has the DNA TGTGCCAGCAGCTCTTCCCGGGACGCACTTCCCCATACGCAGTATTTT.

The rearrangement uses TRBV25-1 and TRBJ2-5; D call uncertain. The CDR3 has 15 amino acids. V was trimmed by 0 bases and J by 1 base, leaving 9 bases between them. Germline values: CDR1 MGHDK, CDR2 SYGVNS. The CDR3: CASSEYPSTQETQYF. DNA for the CDR3: TGTGCCAGCAGTGAATATCCCTCCACCCAAGAGACCCAGTACTTC.

The chain couples TRBV4-2 to TRBJ2-3; 14 positions match TRBD2. There are 16 residues in the CDR3. The germline V gene encodes CDR1 LGHNA and CDR2 YNFKEQ. V gave up 6 bases and J gave up 5 bases; unmatched junction bases: 7. The CDR3 here is CASRETGLAGVDTQYF. Written as DNA, the CDR3 is TGTGCCAGCAGGGAGACGGGACTAGCGGGAGTAGATACGCAGTATTTT.

This clonotype showed up many times. The V gene is TRBV28, the J gene TRBJ1-1; D uncertain. V was trimmed by 10 bases and J by 4 bases, leaving 16 bases between them. The CDR3 is 13 amino acids. In germline, CDR1 is MDHEN, CDR2 SYDVKM. The CDR3 reads CATQPAETTEAFF. The CDR3 DNA sequence: TGTGCCACCCAACCGGCGGAGACCACTGAAGCTTTCTTT. The entire variable domain, with the rest obtained from reference TRBV28 and TRBJ1-1, is as follows: DVKVTQSSRYLVKRTGEKVFLECVQDMDHENMFWYRQDPGLGLRLIYFSYDVKMKEKGDIPEGYSVSREKKERFSLILESASTNQTSMYLCATQPAETTEAFFGQGTRLTVV.

This clonotype was seen more than once but under ten times. The CDR3 DNA sequence: TGTGCCAGCAGCTTTAATCGCCAAGAGGCAGATACGCAGTATTTT. Its protein is CASSFNRQEADTQYF. The rearrangement joins TRBV7-8 to TRBJ2-3; unclear D gene. Germline V gives CDR1 SGHVS, CDR2 FQNEAQ. The CDR3 totals 15 residues. V was pared by 3 bases and J by 4 bases, with 14 bases between.

This chain connects TRBV5-1 to TRBJ1-2, with TRBD1 identical over 11 bases. From germline, CDR1 is SGHRS and CDR2 YFSETQ. The V segment lost 3 bases and the J segment 0 bases; nucleotides outside the gene matches: 7. This CDR3 has 17 amino acids. Here the CDR3 DNA reads TGCGCCAGCAGCTCCGGGACAGGGGGACGAGCTAACTATGGCTACACCTTC. Residues: CASSSGTGGRANYGYTF.